The TCR beta chain described here comes from a study of blood T cell repertoires in COVID-19. As to this clone: At one boundary the junction diverges from the germline segment, which might be a read error.

CDR3 length equals 13 residues. Germline CDR1 and CDR2: LGHDT and YNNKEL (reference sequence). How the authors handled the data: Amplification of reference gene primers was used by the study to estimate nucleated cell counts. Repertoires were generated with immunoSEQ multiplex PCR, while TCRdb's copy carries only in-frame clones and drops some. Clone size and V and J calls were adopted from that table, with D and trimming inferred from the DNA. In the table there are roughly 180,000 clones, roughly 80% of which are singletons. The gene calls are TRBV3-1 (or the pseudogene TRBV3-2) and TRBJ1-2; D gene unclear. The sequence derives from a woman between 40 and 55 years old with COVID-19, enrolled during active disease. Sequenced: peripheral blood. The CDR3 coding sequence is TGTGCCAGCAGCCAAGGGCCACAGACCTACGCTTTTTTT. It yields the protein CASSQGPQTYAFF.